Detailed here is one TCR beta chain. The V end was cut by 10 bases, the J end by 0 bases, with 16 bases between. The CDR3 is 14 amino acids. Germline V gives CDR1 KGHSH, CDR2 LQKENI. Measured with immunoSEQ multiplex PCR; TCRdb has only the in-frame clones, and not every one. The top ten clones hold around 0.4% of a sample with about 2.5 million clones, about 90% of them seen once. These data are taken from a study of shared clonotypes between healthy human individuals. The chain has TRBV18 and TRBJ2-7; D may be TRBD1 (5 bases). The source is a man aged 18-30 years in good health. Some clones in this sample may be carry-over from other donors' samples. The sequenced sample consisted of naive CD4+ T cells from PBMCs. Subset defined: CD45RA+ positively selected. The CDR3 coding sequence is TGTGCCACCTCCAAGGGGTTGAGCTCCTACGAGCAGTACTTC. It encodes CATSKGLSSYEQYF.